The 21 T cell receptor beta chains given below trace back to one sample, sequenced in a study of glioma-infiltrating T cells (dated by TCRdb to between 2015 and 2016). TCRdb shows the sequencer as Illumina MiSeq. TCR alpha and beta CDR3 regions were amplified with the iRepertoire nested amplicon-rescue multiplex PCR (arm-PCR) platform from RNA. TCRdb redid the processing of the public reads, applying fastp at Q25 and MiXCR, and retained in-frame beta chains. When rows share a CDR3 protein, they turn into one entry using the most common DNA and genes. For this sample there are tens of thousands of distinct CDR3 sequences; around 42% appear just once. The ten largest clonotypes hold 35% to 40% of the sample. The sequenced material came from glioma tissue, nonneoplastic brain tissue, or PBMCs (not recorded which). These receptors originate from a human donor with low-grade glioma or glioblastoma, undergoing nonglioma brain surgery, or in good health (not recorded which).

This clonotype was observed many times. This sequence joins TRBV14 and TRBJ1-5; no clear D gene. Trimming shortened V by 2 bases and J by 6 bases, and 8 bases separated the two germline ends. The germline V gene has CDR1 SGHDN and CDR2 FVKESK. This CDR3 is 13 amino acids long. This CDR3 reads CASSQFTGQPQHF. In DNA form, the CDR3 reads TGTGCCAGCAGCCAATTCACGGGTCAGCCCCAGCATTTT.

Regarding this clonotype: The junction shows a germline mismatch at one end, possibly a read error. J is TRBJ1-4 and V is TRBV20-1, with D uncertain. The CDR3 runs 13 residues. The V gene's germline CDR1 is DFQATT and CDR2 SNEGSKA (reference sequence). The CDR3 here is CGANHEEAEKLVF. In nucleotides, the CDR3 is TGCGGTGCTAACCATGAGGAGGCTGAAAAACTGGTTTTT.

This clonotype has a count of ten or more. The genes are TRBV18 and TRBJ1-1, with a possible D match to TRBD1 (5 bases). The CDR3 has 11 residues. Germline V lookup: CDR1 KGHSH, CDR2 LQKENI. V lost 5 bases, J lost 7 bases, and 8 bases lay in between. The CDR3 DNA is TGTGCCAGCTCAAGGGGTGTTGAAGCTTTCTTT. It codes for CASSRGVEAFF.

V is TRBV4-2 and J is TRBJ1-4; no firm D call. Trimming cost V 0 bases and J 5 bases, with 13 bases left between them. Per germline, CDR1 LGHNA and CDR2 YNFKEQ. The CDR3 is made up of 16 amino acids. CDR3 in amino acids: CASSQETGMANEKLFF. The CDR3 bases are TGTGCCAGCAGCCAAGAGACCGGCATGGCAAATGAAAAACTGTTTTTT.

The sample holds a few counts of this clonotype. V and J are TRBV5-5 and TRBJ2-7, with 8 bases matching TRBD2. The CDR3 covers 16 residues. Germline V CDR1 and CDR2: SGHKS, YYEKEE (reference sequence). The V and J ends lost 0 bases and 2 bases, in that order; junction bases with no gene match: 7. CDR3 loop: CASSLATAGVPYEQYF. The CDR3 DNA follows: TGTGCCAGCAGCTTGGCAACAGCGGGGGTTCCCTACGAGCAGTACTTC.

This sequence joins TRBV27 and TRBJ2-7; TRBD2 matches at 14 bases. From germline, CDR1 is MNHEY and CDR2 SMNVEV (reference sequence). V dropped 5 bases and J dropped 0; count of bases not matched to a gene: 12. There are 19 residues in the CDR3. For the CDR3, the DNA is TGTGCCAGCAGTGCCCGACTAGCGGGAGGGAATATCAACTCCTACGAGCAGTACTTC. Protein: CASSARLAGGNINSYEQYF.

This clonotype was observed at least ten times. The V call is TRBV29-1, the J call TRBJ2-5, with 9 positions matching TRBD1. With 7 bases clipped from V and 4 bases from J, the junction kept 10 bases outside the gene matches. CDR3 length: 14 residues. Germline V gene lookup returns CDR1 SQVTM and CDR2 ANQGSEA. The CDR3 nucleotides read TGCAGCGCTTCGGACAGGGGAGTCGGAGAGACCCAGTACTTC. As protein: CSASDRGVGETQYF.

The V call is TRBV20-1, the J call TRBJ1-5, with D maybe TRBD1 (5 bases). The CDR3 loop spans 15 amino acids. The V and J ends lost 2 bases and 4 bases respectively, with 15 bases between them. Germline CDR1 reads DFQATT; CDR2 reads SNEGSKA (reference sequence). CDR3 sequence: CSARRKGALNQPQHF. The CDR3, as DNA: TGCAGTGCTAGAAGAAAAGGGGCCCTTAATCAGCCCCAGCATTTT.

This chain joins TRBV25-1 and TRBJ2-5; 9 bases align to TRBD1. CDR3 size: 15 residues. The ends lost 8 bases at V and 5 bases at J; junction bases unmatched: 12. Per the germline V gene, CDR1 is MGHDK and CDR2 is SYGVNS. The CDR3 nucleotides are TGTGCCAGCGAGAGGGGGGACAGGGAAGGGGAGACCCAGTACTTC. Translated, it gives CASERGDREGETQYF. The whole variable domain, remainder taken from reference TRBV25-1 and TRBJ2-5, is EADIYQTPRYLVIGTGKKITLECSQTMGHDKMYWYQQDPGMELHLIHYSYGVNSTEKGDLSSESTVSRIRTEHFPLTLESARPSHTSQYLCASERGDREGETQYFGPGTRLLVL.

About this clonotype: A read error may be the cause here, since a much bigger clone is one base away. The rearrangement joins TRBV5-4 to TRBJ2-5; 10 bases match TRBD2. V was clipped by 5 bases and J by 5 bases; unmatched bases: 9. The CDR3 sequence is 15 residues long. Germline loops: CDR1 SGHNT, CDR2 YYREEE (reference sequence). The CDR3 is CASRPVSGGEETQYF. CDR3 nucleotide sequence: TGTGCCAGCAGACCCGTCAGCGGGGGGGAGGAGACCCAGTACTTC.

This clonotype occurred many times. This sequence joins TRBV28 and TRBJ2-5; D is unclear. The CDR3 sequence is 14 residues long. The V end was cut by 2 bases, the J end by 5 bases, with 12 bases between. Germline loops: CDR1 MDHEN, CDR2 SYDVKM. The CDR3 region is CASSLGQGRETQYF. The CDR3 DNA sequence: TGTGCCAGCAGTTTAGGTCAAGGGCGGGAGACCCAGTACTTC.

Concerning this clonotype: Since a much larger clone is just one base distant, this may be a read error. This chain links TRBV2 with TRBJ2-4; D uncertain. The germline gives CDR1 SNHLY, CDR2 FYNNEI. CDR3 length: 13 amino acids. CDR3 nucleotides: TGTGCCAGCAGTGAAATGGCCAAAAACAGTCAGTACTTC. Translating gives CASSEMAKNSQYF.

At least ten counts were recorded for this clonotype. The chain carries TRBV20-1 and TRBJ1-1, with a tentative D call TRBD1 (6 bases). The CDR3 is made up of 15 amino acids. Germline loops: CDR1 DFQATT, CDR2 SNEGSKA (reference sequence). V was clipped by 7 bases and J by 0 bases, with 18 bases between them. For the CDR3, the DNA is TGCAGTGGAGGAGCCAGGGGACTATTGAACACTGAAGCTTTCTTT. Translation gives CSGGARGLLNTEAFF.

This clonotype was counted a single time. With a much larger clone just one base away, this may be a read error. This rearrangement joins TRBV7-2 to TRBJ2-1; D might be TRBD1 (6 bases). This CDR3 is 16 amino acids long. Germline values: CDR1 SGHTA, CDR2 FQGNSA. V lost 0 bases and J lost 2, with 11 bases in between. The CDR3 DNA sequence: TGTGCCAGCAGCTTAGCGATTGGGGGCCCCTACAATGAGCAGTTCTTC. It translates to CASSLAIGGPYNEQFF.

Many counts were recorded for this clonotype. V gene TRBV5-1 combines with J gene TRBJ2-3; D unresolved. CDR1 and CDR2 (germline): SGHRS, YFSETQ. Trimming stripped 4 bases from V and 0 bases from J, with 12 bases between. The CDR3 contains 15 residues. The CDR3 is CASSASGSSTDTQYF. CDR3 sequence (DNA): TGCGCCAGCAGCGCCTCCGGGTCTAGCACAGATACGCAGTATTTT.

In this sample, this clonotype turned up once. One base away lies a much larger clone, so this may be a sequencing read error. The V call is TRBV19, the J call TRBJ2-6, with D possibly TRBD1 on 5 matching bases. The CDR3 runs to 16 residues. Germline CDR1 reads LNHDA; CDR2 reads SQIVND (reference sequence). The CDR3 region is CASSIQNLGGANVLAF. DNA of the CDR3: TGTGCCAGTAGTATTCAGAACCTCGGTGGGGCCAACGTCCTGGCTTTC.

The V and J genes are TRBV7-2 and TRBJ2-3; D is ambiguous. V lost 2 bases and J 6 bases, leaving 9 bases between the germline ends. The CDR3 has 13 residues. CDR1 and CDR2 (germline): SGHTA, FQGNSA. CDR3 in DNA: TGTGCCAGCAGCTTACTTAGGGCGGATACGCAGTATTTT. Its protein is CASSLLRADTQYF. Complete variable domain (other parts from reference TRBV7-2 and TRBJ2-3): GAGVSQSPSNKVTEKGKDVELRCDPISGHTALYWYRQSLGQGLEFLIYFQGNSAPDKSGLPSDRFSAERTGGSVSTLTIQRTQQEDSAVYLCASSLLRADTQYFGPGTRLTVL.

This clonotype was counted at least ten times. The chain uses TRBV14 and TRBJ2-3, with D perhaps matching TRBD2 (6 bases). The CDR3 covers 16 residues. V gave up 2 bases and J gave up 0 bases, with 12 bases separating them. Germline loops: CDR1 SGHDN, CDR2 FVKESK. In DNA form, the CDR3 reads TGTGCCAGCAGCCAATTTATAGCGGCTAGCACAGATACGCAGTATTTT. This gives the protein CASSQFIAASTDTQYF.

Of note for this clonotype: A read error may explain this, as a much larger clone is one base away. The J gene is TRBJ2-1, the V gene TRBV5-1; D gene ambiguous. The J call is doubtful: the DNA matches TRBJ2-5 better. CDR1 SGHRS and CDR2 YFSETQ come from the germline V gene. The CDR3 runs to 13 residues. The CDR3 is CASHTIERGTQYF. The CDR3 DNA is TGCGCCAGCCATACTATAGAACGTGGGACCCAGTACTTC.

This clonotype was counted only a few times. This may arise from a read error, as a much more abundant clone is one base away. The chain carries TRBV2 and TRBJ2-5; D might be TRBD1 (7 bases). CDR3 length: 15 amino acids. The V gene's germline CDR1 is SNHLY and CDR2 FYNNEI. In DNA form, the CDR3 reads TGTGCCAGCAGTGGTGGACAGGCGGGACAAGAGAACCAGTACTTC. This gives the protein CASSGGQAGQENQYF.

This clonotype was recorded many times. CDR3 loop: CASSLRGMNTGELFF. CDR3 coding DNA: TGTGCCAGCAGTTTGCGGGGTATGAACACCGGGGAGCTGTTTTTT. V usage is TRBV2 and J usage is TRBJ2-2, with D possibly TRBD2 on 6 matching bases. The CDR3 is 15 amino acids. Germline V gene data show CDR1 as SNHLY and CDR2 as FYNNEI. V shed 5 bases and J shed 1 base, with 11 bases lying between them.